Only a few counts were recorded for the clone carrying this T cell receptor beta chain. Its antigen is unidentified. Germline values: CDR1 SGHTA, CDR2 FQGTGA. CDR3 length: 17 amino acids. V lost 5 bases and J lost 7; bases outside the gene matches: 9. The sample originates from a study of identical twins. Findings and caveats of the study: Alpha sequences that were out-of-frame and twin-shared showed an excess of low generation probability.

Unique molecular identifiers were present on cDNA, and template switching added a universal primer site. MiXCR was run by TCRdb on the 5' RACE reads, yielding one entry per CDR3 protein. The profile shows a few hundred thousand distinct CDR3 sequences, about 10% of them singletons. The chain joins TRBV7-3 to TRBJ2-1; 15 bases are a match to TRBD2. The sample taken for sequencing was memory T cells sorted from blood. The receptor's source is a man aged 45-65 years in good health. This chain's CDR3 is CASSVGTSGRFGNEQFF. The DNA of the CDR3 is TGTGCCAGCAGCGTAGGGACTAGCGGGAGGTTTGGAAATGAGCAGTTCTTC.